This record concerns one T cell receptor beta chain sequence. Its antigen remains undetermined. Library generation was performed with 5' RACE. Each TCR library was prepared from about 3,300 ng of total RNA. For each sample, cDNA synthesis with SMARTScribe reverse transcriptase was split into eight separate reactions. During cDNA synthesis, template switching was used to introduce unique molecular identifiers that contained a 6-nucleotide sample barcode. TCRalpha and TCRbeta cDNA was amplified in two nested PCRs of about 17 and 10 cycles, and bead purification was carried out after each PCR. Before amplification, the cDNA was treated with uracil DNA-glycosylase and purified using the QIAquick PCR purification kit. The second PCR was the step at which Illumina TruSeq-compatible adapters and sample-specific barcodes were added. TapeStation and Qubit were used to check library quality and concentration, and around 4.5 ng of each library went into the pool. The pooled libraries were sequenced with 2 x 100 bp reads and custom sequencing primers on an Illumina HiSeq2500 single-index Rapid Run. As for the original processing: MiGEC version 1.2.6 was used for UMI-based consensus assembly, which corrected PCR and sequencing errors. MiXCR version 2.1.1 was used for V(D)J alignment, clonotype assembly and CDR3 extraction. Gene usage, clonotype sharing and MAIT/NKT TCR abundance were normalised by analysing the top 1000, 10 000 and 20 000 clonotypes per sample. After downsampling to 27 000 UMIs, diversity was calculated as the inverse Simpson index using the vegan R package. Paired Mann-Whitney U tests were applied to discordant twin pairs, and Benjamini-Hochberg correction was used for multiple testing. The reads were reprocessed in TCRdb, with one entry per CDR3 protein sequence and no accompanying DNA. The authors' filters were not applied to this entry. This sample's clone table shows 80,000 or so distinct CDR3 sequences. Less than 8% of the sample lies in the top ten.

This entry is derived from a study of monozygotic twins with inflammatory bowel disease (dated 2019 in TCRdb). With regard to the full study: The full study comprised 28 monozygotic twin pairs: nine German pairs (four IBD-concordant, five IBD-discordant) and 19 IBD-discordant Danish pairs. The search for disease-associated traits relied mainly on comparing IBD patients with their genetically identical healthy co-twins within discordant pairs. Each individual had, on average, about 151 000 unique TCRalpha sequences and 181 000 unique TCRbeta sequences available for analysis.

Results and caveats for the whole study, not just this receptor: IBD patients had lower TCRbeta repertoire diversity, measured by the inverse Simpson index, than their healthy co-twins. Repertoire similarity did not differ between concordant and discordant twins, which could be due to limited statistical power. Distinction between different T cell subtypes could not be achieved in the analysis. No single strong signal or clonotype linked to IBD turned up in the results, so the idea that one exists was not supported. Because patients were on differing immunosuppressive treatments, the repertoires may have picked up extra background noise and inter-individual variability. Compared with healthy twins, IBD patients shared fewer clonotypes with other individuals, and the difference was most pronounced in patients with signs of disease activity.

A roughly 2.4 ml peripheral blood sample was drawn into PAXgene tubes per donor and stored at -80°C. Without any T cell sorting, total RNA was extracted from whole blood using the PAXgene blood miRNA kit on an automated QIAcube. Deep TCRalpha and TCRbeta repertoire profiling with unique molecular barcoding was performed on peripheral blood of monozygotic twin pairs concordant or discordant for inflammatory bowel disease. Smoking habits were recorded for all twin pairs, and individuals were classified as current, former or never smokers. The CDR3 numbers 13 residues from cysteine through phenylalanine. The coding DNA is unavailable. The germline V gene (reference sequence) sets CDR1 to DFQATT and CDR2 to SNEGSKA.

Material for sequencing was blood. The chain is encoded by TRBV20-1 joined to TRBJ2-7; TCRdb's D call, TRBD1, is unchecked because there is no DNA. The sequence was obtained from a human donor with ulcerative colitis or Crohn's disease, or a healthy co-twin of an affected twin (not recorded which). The CDR3 corresponds to CSASHPGSYEQYF.